This T cell receptor beta chain was sequenced in a study of blood T cell repertoires in COVID-19 (dated by TCRdb to 2020 to 2022). Context from the whole study: Samples from collaborators originated in the United States, Italy and Spain and spanned both the acute and convalescent phases of COVID-19. The material from the prospective study consisted of cDNA or gDNA derived from T cells, B-cell-depleted T cells, or PBMCs. Sample metadata almost always included a de-identified subject ID, COVID-19 status, age in years and sex. Subjects who had been exposed to COVID-19, were actively infected with it, or had recovered from it provided the deeply sampled blood TCRbeta repertoires that made up the dataset. The samples were drawn from the first 160 participants of the ongoing ImmuneRACE study and from more than 1,000 subjects provided by 6 global collaborators. Where available, HLA class I and class II types were obtained from metadata supplied by the sample provider rather than from assay-based typing. The repertoires were released in a freely available public database intended as a resource for research on the immune response to SARS-CoV-2.

As concerns this clone: No antigen is known for it. Per-base quality was not reported, and no clone a single base away is much larger than it.

TCRbeta CDR3 regions were amplified from genomic DNA using the immunoSEQ Assay, a bias-controlled multiplex PCR. For the original study's pipeline: Within the assay, amplification of reference gene primers was used to estimate how many nucleated cells each sample contained. To quantify the absolute abundance of each unique TCRbeta CDR3 rearrangement, sequence reads were collapsed and filtered. For each sample, productive Simpson clonality was calculated as the square root of Simpson's diversity index across productive rearrangements. TCRdb took this table from immuneACCESS and kept in-frame rearrangements with V and J called. Such tables lack part of the clones; where checked against another copy, unresolved V genes explain under half of the gap, and the rest is unexplained. Clonal size and the V and J genes are those of that table, whereas D and trimming came from the DNA. The sample has fewer than 300,000 clones on record, under 90% of them singletons. The top ten clonotypes cover 2.5% to 3.5% of the sample.

The V end gives up 1 base and the J end 4 bases, leaving 4 bases in the junction not matched to a gene. The CDR3 spans 15 residues, from the cysteine through the phenylalanine. Just CDR3 DNA is preserved here, 45 bases in frame from base 1. CDR1 and CDR2 (SEHNR, FQNEAQ) derive from the germline V gene (reference sequence). Collaborating institutions collected whole blood in K2EDTA tubes following their own protocols. For TCRbeta analysis, collaborators shipped samples as frozen whole blood, isolated PBMCs, or DNA extracted from either of those sample types. Results and caveats for the whole study, not just this receptor: How much clinical and demographic metadata was included differed by source and by participant, and the metadata was provided uncurated.

Sequenced: peripheral blood. The V and J genes are TRBV7-9 and TRBJ2-3; TRBD1 aligns with 8 central bases. This clonotype was sampled from a woman aged 18-29 years with acute or convalescent COVID-19. The bases read TGTGCCAGCAGCTTAGGGACAGGGCCCTCAGATACGCAGTATTTT. It encodes CASSLGTGPSDTQYF.